By proportion, the clone carrying this T cell receptor (beta chain) is medium-sized (0.01 to 0.1%). The antigen is unknown. V lost 5 bases, J lost 10 bases, and 12 bases lay in between. The CDR3 is 13 amino acids. Germline V gene data show CDR1 as MNHEY and CDR2 as SVGEGT. This sample is part of a study of liver allograft versus peripheral blood T cells. Study context: A comparison was made between T cell receptor repertoires in transplanted livers and those in recipients' peripheral blood. Study results and limitations: Reportedly, the T cell receptor repertoires present inside liver allografts differed from those in peripheral blood.

TCRdb recomputed calls from the reads with MiXCR, one row per CDR3 protein. The sample has roughly 5,000 distinct CDR3 sequences, approximately 15% seen once. This TCR derives from a human patient who had a liver transplant. Some T cells may be supplied by the graft donor. The chain is built from TRBV6-2 or TRBV6-3 and TRBJ1-6; D remains unclear. The CDR3 DNA is TGTGCCAGCAGTAATGCTCCGGGGTCACCCCTCCACTTT. Amino acid sequence: CASSNAPGSPLHF.